The rows below give T cell receptor beta chains drawn from one sample of a study of blood T cell repertoires in COVID-19. Produced via immunoSEQ multiplex PCR; TCRdb's table is partial and in-frame only. This table has approximately 300,000 clones, about 85% appearing once. Sequencing used peripheral blood. These receptors all stem from a woman in her 50s who had recovered from COVID-19. Both conserved end residues are part of each CDR3. D genes are given only for firm matches. Some rows mark clone size as missing; the rest say once, few, many or name a class of expanded clone.

V: TRBV27
length: 17
J: TRBJ2-6
size: .
D: TRBD1
CDR3: CASSYGQGASGANVLTF
DNA: TGTGCCAGCAGTTATGGACAGGGGGCCTCTGGGGCCAACGTCCTGACTTTC

V: TRBV19
length: 15
J: TRBJ2-5
size: .
D: .
CDR3: CASRPGTAPKETQYF
DNA: TGTGCCAGTAGGCCAGGGACTGCCCCAAAAGAGACCCAGTACTTC

V: TRBV19
length: 15
J: TRBJ2-1
size: .
D: TRBD1
CDR3: CASSPGQPHYNEQFF
DNA: TGTGCCAGTAGTCCGGGACAGCCCCACTACAATGAGCAGTTCTTC

V: TRBV7-9
length: 12
J: TRBJ1-1
size: .
D: .
CDR3: CASSLLATEAFF
DNA: TGTGCCAGCAGCTTATTGGCCACTGAAGCTTTCTTT

V: TRBV7-9
length: 16
J: TRBJ2-1
size: .
D: TRBD2
CDR3: CASRAGLAGGLNEQFF
DNA: TGTGCCAGCAGAGCGGGACTAGCGGGGGGCCTCAATGAGCAGTTCTTC

V: TRBV4-3
length: 14
J: TRBJ1-5
size: .
D: .
CDR3: CASSQETGDQPQHF
DNA: TGCGCCAGCAGCCAAGAGACAGGAGATCAGCCCCAGCATTTT

V: TRBV3-1/TRBV3-2
length: 15
J: TRBJ1-1
size: .
D: .
CDR3: CASSQVAAGRTEAFF
DNA: TGTGCCAGCAGCCAAGTGGCTGCGGGTAGGACTGAAGCTTTCTTT

V: TRBV3-1/TRBV3-2
length: 17
J: TRBJ1-2
size: .
D: .
CDR3: CASSQDHGGPTNYGYTF
DNA: TGTGCCAGCAGCCAAGATCACGGCGGGCCGACTAACTATGGCTACACCTTC

V: TRBV28
length: 13
J: TRBJ1-5
size: few
D: TRBD1
CDR3: CASRGQGPQPQHF
DNA: TGTGCCAGCAGGGGACAGGGGCCCCAGCCCCAGCATTTT

V: TRBV18
length: 12
J: TRBJ2-7
size: .
D: .
CDR3: CASSPTGFEQYF
DNA: TGTGCCAGCTCACCTACAGGGTTCGAGCAGTACTTC

V: TRBV7-8
length: 18
J: TRBJ2-7
size: .
D: TRBD2
CDR3: CASSLWWGREGLSHEQYF
DNA: TGTGCCAGCAGCTTATGGTGGGGGCGGGAGGGCCTATCTCACGAGCAGTACTTC

V: TRBV7-2
length: 14
J: TRBJ1-5
size: .
D: .
CDR3: CASSSDSQYQPQHF
DNA: TGTGCCAGCAGCTCGGACAGCCAGTATCAGCCCCAGCATTTT

V: TRBV6-5
length: 14
J: TRBJ1-2
size: .
D: TRBD1
CDR3: CASRGTGGFGGYTF
DNA: TGTGCCAGCAGAGGGACAGGGGGGTTTGGCGGCTACACCTTC

V: TRBV24-1
length: 15
J: TRBJ1-1
size: .
D: TRBD1
CDR3: CATSDGDRGGTEAFF
DNA: TGTGCCACCAGTGATGGGGACAGGGGGGGGACTGAAGCTTTCTTT

V: TRBV18
length: 13
J: TRBJ2-7
size: .
D: TRBD2
CDR3: CASSRGDYYEQYF
DNA: TGTGCCAGCTCACGAGGGGACTACTACGAGCAGTACTTC

V: TRBV27
length: 16
J: TRBJ2-7
size: once
D: .
CDR3: CASSSTSGKGRYEQYF
DNA: TGTGCCAGCAGTTCCACTAGTGGAAAGGGTCGCTACGAGCAGTACTTC

V: TRBV19
length: 14
J: TRBJ1-1
size: .
D: TRBD1
CDR3: CAIRTGGANTEAFF
DNA: TGTGCCATCCGGACAGGGGGCGCGAACACTGAAGCTTTCTTT

V: TRBV5-4
length: 13
J: TRBJ1-1
size: .
D: TRBD1
CDR3: CASRRQGGTEAFF
DNA: TGTGCCAGCAGGAGACAGGGGGGGACTGAAGCTTTCTTT

V: TRBV5-1
length: 14
J: TRBJ2-7
size: .
D: TRBD1
CDR3: CASSYGTGTYEQYF
DNA: TGCGCCAGCAGCTATGGGACAGGGACCTACGAGCAGTACTTC

V: TRBV19
length: 15
J: TRBJ2-3
size: .
D: TRBD2
CDR3: CASSFLAGTIDTQYF
DNA: TGTGCCAGTAGTTTCCTAGCGGGAACTATTGATACGCAGTATTTT

V: TRBV27
length: 13
J: TRBJ2-3
size: .
D: .
CDR3: CASSSKRTDTQYF
DNA: TGTGCCAGCAGTTCTAAACGCACAGATACGCAGTATTTT

V: TRBV18
length: 16
J: TRBJ2-2
size: .
D: .
CDR3: CASSPIVLPATGELFF
DNA: TGTGCCAGCTCACCAATAGTCCTACCCGCCACCGGGGAGCTGTTTTTT

V: TRBV23-1
length: 16
J: TRBJ2-1
size: .
D: TRBD2
CDR3: CASTVLEAGVLNEQFF
DNA: TGCGCCAGCACGGTTCTAGAAGCGGGAGTTTTAAATGAGCAGTTCTTC

V: TRBV28
length: 14
J: TRBJ2-1
size: .
D: .
CDR3: CASSFNGISNEQFF
DNA: TGTGCCAGCAGTTTCAACGGGATCTCCAATGAGCAGTTCTTC

V: TRBV4-2
length: 14
J: TRBJ2-5
size: .
D: .
CDR3: CASSQVHLQETQYF
DNA: TGTGCCAGCAGCCAAGTACACCTCCAAGAGACCCAGTACTTC

V: TRBV5-1
length: 15
J: TRBJ2-1
size: .
D: .
CDR3: CASSFGGAPANEQFF
DNA: TGCGCCAGCAGCTTTGGGGGGGCCCCGGCAAATGAGCAGTTCTTC

V: TRBV6-6
length: 17
J: TRBJ2-2
size: .
D: TRBD2
CDR3: CASSHRTSGANTGELFF
DNA: TGTGCCAGCAGTCACAGGACTAGCGGGGCGAACACCGGGGAGCTGTTTTTT

V: TRBV6-2/TRBV6-3
length: 16
J: TRBJ1-6
size: .
D: .
CDR3: CASSRDSGTLNSPLHF
DNA: TGTGCCAGCAGCCGTGACTCCGGGACACTTAATTCACCCCTCCACTTT

V: TRBV5-1
length: 17
J: TRBJ1-2
size: .
D: .
CDR3: CASSPRSRTSTSYGYTF
DNA: TGCGCCAGCAGTCCTAGGTCGAGGACATCCACCTCCTATGGCTACACCTTC

V: TRBV7-2
length: 13
J: TRBJ2-3
size: .
D: .
CDR3: CASRGGRTDTQYF
DNA: TGTGCCAGCAGGGGGGGACGGACAGATACGCAGTATTTT

V: TRBV2
length: 15
J: TRBJ2-3
size: .
D: TRBD1
CDR3: CASKGGQGRADTQYF
DNA: TGTGCCAGCAAGGGGGGACAGGGGAGGGCAGATACGCAGTATTTT

V: TRBV5-4
length: 13
J: TRBJ1-2
size: .
D: .
CDR3: CASSIDRSYGYTF
DNA: TGTGCCAGCAGCATAGACAGGAGCTATGGCTACACCTTC

V: TRBV29-1
length: 12
J: TRBJ2-2
size: .
D: .
CDR3: CSVALYTGELFF
DNA: TGCAGCGTTGCTCTGTACACCGGGGAGCTGTTTTTT

V: TRBV28
length: 17
J: TRBJ1-4
size: .
D: .
CDR3: CASSLWGIGTSNEKLFF
DNA: TGTGCCAGCAGTTTATGGGGCATCGGGACAAGCAATGAAAAACTGTTTTTT

V: TRBV27
length: 17
J: TRBJ2-3
size: .
D: .
CDR3: CASSLSIYDYNTDTQYF
DNA: TGTGCCAGCAGTTTATCGATATATGACTATAACACAGATACGCAGTATTTT

V: TRBV3-1/TRBV3-2
length: 13
J: TRBJ1-2
size: .
D: .
CDR3: CASSSSRQSRNTF
DNA: TGTGCCAGCAGCTCATCTCGACAGAGCAGAAACACCTTC

V: TRBV5-1
length: 14
J: TRBJ1-6
size: .
D: TRBD1
CDR3: CASSTGTDNSPLHF
DNA: TGCGCCAGCAGTACCGGGACAGATAATTCACCCCTCCACTTT

V: TRBV19
length: 14
J: TRBJ1-1
size: .
D: .
CDR3: CASSLRGVNTEAFF
DNA: TGTGCCAGTAGTCTTCGGGGGGTGAACACTGAAGCTTTCTTT

V: TRBV4-2
length: 13
J: TRBJ1-1
size: .
D: TRBD1
CDR3: CASSGQGNTEAFF
DNA: TGTGCCAGCAGTGGACAGGGCAACACTGAAGCTTTCTTT

V: TRBV27
length: 16
J: TRBJ2-3
size: .
D: TRBD1
CDR3: CASRARGTGRTDTQYF
DNA: TGTGCCAGCAGGGCAAGAGGGACAGGGAGAACAGATACGCAGTATTTT

V: TRBV5-6
length: 18
J: TRBJ1-1
size: few
D: .
CDR3: CASSLGGPLGVGNTEAFF
DNA: TGTGCCAGCAGCTTGGGCGGGCCTTTGGGTGTCGGGAACACTGAAGCTTTCTTT

V: TRBV9
length: 15
J: TRBJ2-5
size: .
D: .
CDR3: CASSSPGTPQETQYF
DNA: TGTGCCAGCAGCTCTCCCGGGACACCTCAAGAGACCCAGTACTTC

V: TRBV27
length: 12
J: TRBJ2-7
size: .
D: .
CDR3: CASSNQGGEQYF
DNA: TGTGCCAGCAGCAACCAGGGTGGCGAGCAGTACTTC

V: TRBV7-9
length: 12
J: TRBJ1-2
size: .
D: TRBD1
CDR3: CASSDRGRHYTF
DNA: TGTGCCAGCAGCGACAGGGGCAGACACTACACCTTC

V: TRBV4-2
length: 14
J: TRBJ2-3
size: .
D: .
CDR3: CASSLGLYTDTQYF
DNA: TGTGCCAGCAGCTTGGGACTTTACACAGATACGCAGTATTTT